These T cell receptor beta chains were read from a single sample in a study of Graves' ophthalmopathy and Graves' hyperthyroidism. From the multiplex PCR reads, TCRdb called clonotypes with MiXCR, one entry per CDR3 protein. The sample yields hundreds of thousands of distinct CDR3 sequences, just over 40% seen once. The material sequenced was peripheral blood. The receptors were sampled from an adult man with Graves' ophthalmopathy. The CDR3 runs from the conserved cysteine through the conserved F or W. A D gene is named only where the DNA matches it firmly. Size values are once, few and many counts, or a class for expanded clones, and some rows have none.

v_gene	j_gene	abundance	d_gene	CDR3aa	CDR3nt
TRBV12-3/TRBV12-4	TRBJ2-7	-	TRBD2	CASRGTRRSYEQYF	TGTGCCAGCAGAGGGACTAGGAGGTCCTACGAGCAGTACTTC
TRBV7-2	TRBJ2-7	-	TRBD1	CASSLGQGATTYEQYF	TGTGCCAGCAGCTTAGGTCAGGGGGCGACTACCTACGAGCAGTACTTC
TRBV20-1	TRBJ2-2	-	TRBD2	CSAFPGLAVGRTGELFF	TGCAGTGCTTTCCCGGGACTAGCGGTAGGGCGTACCGGGGAGCTGTTTTTT
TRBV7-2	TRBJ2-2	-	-	CASSLGLPTNTGELFF	TGTGCCAGCAGCCTGGGACTCCCAACGAACACCGGGGAGCTGTTTTTT
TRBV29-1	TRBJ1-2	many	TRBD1	CSVRQGVNGYTF	TGCAGCGTGCGACAGGGAGTCAATGGCTACACCTTC
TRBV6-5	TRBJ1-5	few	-	CASSYLESWRNQPQHF	TGTGCCAGCAGTTACTTGGAGAGTTGGAGAAATCAGCCCCAGCATTTT
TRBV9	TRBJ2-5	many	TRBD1	CASSRSTGEETQYF	TGTGCCAGCAGCCGCTCGACAGGGGAAGAGACCCAGTACTTC
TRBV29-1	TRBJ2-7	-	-	CSVKLGAYEQYF	TGCAGCGTGAAACTGGGGGCCTACGAGCAGTACTTC
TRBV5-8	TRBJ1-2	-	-	CASSLKGGGYTF	TGTGCCAGCAGCTTGAAGGGGGGCGGCTACACCTTC
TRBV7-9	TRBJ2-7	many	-	CASSLDPGYEQYF	TGTGCCAGCAGCTTAGATCCCGGATACGAGCAGTACTTC
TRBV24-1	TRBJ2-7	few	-	CATSDSSPNGEQYF	TGTGCCACCAGTGATTCGTCCCCAAACGGGGAGCAGTACTTC